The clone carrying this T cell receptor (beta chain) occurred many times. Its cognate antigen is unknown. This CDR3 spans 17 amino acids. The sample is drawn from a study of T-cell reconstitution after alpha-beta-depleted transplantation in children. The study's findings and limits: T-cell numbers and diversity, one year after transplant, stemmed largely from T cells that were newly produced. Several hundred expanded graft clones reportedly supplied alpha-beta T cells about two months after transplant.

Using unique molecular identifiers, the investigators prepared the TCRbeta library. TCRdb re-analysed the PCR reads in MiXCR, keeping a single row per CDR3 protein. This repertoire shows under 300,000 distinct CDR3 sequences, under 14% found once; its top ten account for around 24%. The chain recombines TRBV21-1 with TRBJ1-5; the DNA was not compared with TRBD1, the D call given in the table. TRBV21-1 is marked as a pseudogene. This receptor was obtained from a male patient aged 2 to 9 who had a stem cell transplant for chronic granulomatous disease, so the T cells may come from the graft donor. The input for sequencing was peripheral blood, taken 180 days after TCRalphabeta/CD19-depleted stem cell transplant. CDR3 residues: CASSKNRDRAPYPPQHF. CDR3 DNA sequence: TGTGCCAGCAGCAAGAACCGGGACAGGGCCCCATATCCGCCCCAGCATTTT.